The 23 T cell receptor beta chains below all came from one sample that was sequenced in a study of blood T cell repertoires in COVID-19. The method was immunoSEQ multiplex PCR; TCRdb's version includes in-frame clones alone and lacks a portion of them. The sample includes under 40,000 clones, roughly 90% of them seen just once. Sequenced: peripheral blood. The receptors were gathered from a man in his fifties or sixties with active or convalescent COVID-19.

This clone was picked up one time. V and J are TRBV20-1 and TRBJ1-2, with 8 bases fitting TRBD1. The germline V gene encodes CDR1 DFQATT and CDR2 SNEGSKA (reference sequence). This CDR3 has 13 amino acids. The V and J ends lost 6 bases and 2 bases, in that order; junction bases with no gene match: 5. The CDR3 nucleotides are TGCAGTGCCAGTGGACAGGGAAACTATGGCTACACCTTC. Its protein product is CSASGQGNYGYTF.

The chain joins TRBV12-3 or TRBV12-4 to TRBJ2-1; 11 positions match TRBD2. CDR3 length equals 12 residues. V trimming: 7 bases; J trimming: 8 bases; junction bases outside the gene matches: 1. As DNA, the CDR3 is TGTGCCAGCACTAGCGGGAGGTATGAGCAGTTCTTC. Translation gives CASTSGRYEQFF.

This clone appeared once. J is TRBJ2-2 and V is TRBV4-2, with 7 bases lining up with TRBD1. CDR3 length equals 16 residues. After removal of 2 bases from V and 3 bases from J, the junction contained 6 bases not matched to a gene. Germline values: CDR1 LGHNA, CDR2 YNFKEQ. The CDR3 region has the DNA TGTGCCAGCAGCCAACCGGGACAGAGTTACACCGGGGAGCTGTTTTTT. It translates to CASSQPGQSYTGELFF.

This chain uses TRBV6-1 with TRBJ1-2; the D is unclear. Germline V gene sequence: CDR1 MNHNS, CDR2 SASEGT. Deletions cut 3 bases from V and 0 bases from J, with 8 bases between. The CDR3 totals 14 residues. CDR3 nucleotides: TGTGCCAGCAGTGAGGGCATAGCTAACTATGGCTACACCTTC. Encoded protein: CASSEGIANYGYTF.

The CDR3 region is CASSLQLASTDTQYF. CDR3 coding DNA: TGTGCCAGCAGTTTACAACTAGCGTCCACAGATACGCAGTATTTT. The chain couples TRBV27 to TRBJ2-3; 7 nucleotides match TRBD2. The CDR3 sequence is 15 residues long. CDR1 and CDR2 from the germline V gene are MNHEY and SMNVEV (reference sequence). The J segment lost 2 bases and the V segment lost 2 bases, leaving 4 bases of the junction unmatched.

This clone was seen once. The chain recombines TRBV28 with TRBJ2-2; no reliable D call. Germline CDR1 is MDHEN and CDR2 is SYDVKM. V was cut by 7 bases and J by 4 bases, with 13 bases left in between. The CDR3 is 14 residues long. DNA of the CDR3: TGTGCCAGCATTAGCTTCGACCCCACCGGGGAGCTGTTTTTT. Amino acids: CASISFDPTGELFF. The whole variable domain, remainder taken from reference TRBV28 and TRBJ2-2, is DVKVTQSSRYLVKRTGEKVFLECVQDMDHENMFWYRQDPGLGLRLIYFSYDVKMKEKGDIPEGYSVSREKKERFSLILESASTNQTSMYLCASISFDPTGELFFGEGSRLTVL.

The CDR3 bases are TGTGCCAGCAGCCAGGACTTCGCCTACGAGCAGTACTTC. Protein sequence: CASSQDFAYEQYF. The J gene is TRBJ2-7, the V gene TRBV11-2, with D tentatively TRBD2 (5 bases). Germline CDR1 and CDR2: SGHAT and FQNNGV. V lost 5 bases and J 2 bases, leaving 10 bases between the germline ends. This CDR3 is 13 amino acids long.

V usage is TRBV10-3 and J usage is TRBJ2-7; D perhaps matches TRBD2 (5 bases). The CDR3 consists of 12 residues. V lost 5 bases and J 6 bases, leaving 11 bases between the germline ends. Germline CDR1 reads ENHRY; CDR2 reads SYGVKD. The CDR3 bases are TGTGCCATCAGTCTCGGGGAGAGCGAGCAGTACTTC. Residues: CAISLGESEQYF.

The V gene is TRBV7-6, the J gene TRBJ2-7, with 13 bases lining up with TRBD2. The V and J ends lost 5 bases and 2 bases, in that order; junction bases with no gene match: 3. This CDR3 contains 15 residues. From germline, CDR1 is SGHVS and CDR2 FNYEAQ. CDR3 DNA sequence: TGTGCCAGCAGCCTACTAGCGGGAGGGCCCTACGAGCAGTACTTC. This gives the protein CASSLLAGGPYEQYF.

The chain combines TRBV7-3 with TRBJ2-7; 8 nucleotides align to TRBD2. CDR3 length equals 15 residues. CDR1 is SGHTA, CDR2 FQGTGA, per germline. With 2 bases clipped from V and 4 bases from J, the junction kept 7 bases outside the gene matches. This chain's CDR3 is CASSLRAGGEYEQYF. CDR3 sequence (DNA): TGTGCCAGCAGCTTACGCGCGGGGGGCGAATACGAGCAGTACTTC.

The genes are TRBV4-1 and TRBJ1-2; unclear D gene. Deletions cut 3 bases from V and 6 bases from J, with 5 bases between. CDR3 size: 11 residues. CDR1 MGHRA and CDR2 YSYEKL come from the germline V gene. In DNA, the CDR3 is TGCGCCAGCAGCCAGGCAGATGGCTACACCTTC. Protein sequence: CASSQADGYTF.

The genes are TRBV3-1 (or the pseudogene TRBV3-2) and TRBJ1-2; perhaps TRBD1 as D (6 bases). The V and J ends lost 4 bases and 0 bases respectively, with 12 bases between them. The CDR3 has 15 residues. Germline V gives CDR1 LGHDT, CDR2 YNNKEL (reference sequence). The CDR3, as DNA: TGTGCCAGCAGCCCGGCCGGGACATCTAACTATGGCTACACCTTC. Protein: CASSPAGTSNYGYTF.

The V and J genes are TRBV6-5 and TRBJ1-2, with TRBD1 identical over 12 bases. This CDR3 is 14 amino acids long. The V gene end was trimmed by 7 bases and the J gene end by 5 bases; junction bases not matched to a gene: 5. Germline CDR1 is MNHEY and CDR2 is SVGAGI. The CDR3 DNA sequence: TGTGCCAGCAAAACGGGACAGGGGGCTTATGGCTACACCTTC. The encoded protein is CASKTGQGAYGYTF.

The rearrangement links TRBV28 to TRBJ1-2; TRBD1 matches 11 bases. V lost 7 bases to trimming and J lost 6 bases; unmatched junction nucleotides: 4. Germline V gene sequence: CDR1 MDHEN, CDR2 SYDVKM. CDR3 length equals 13 residues. DNA of the CDR3: TGTGCCAGCACGGGACAGGGGGTGGATGGCTACACCTTC. It codes for CASTGQGVDGYTF.

The rearrangement joins TRBV11-2 to TRBJ2-5; D is undetermined. Germline V gives CDR1 SGHAT, CDR2 FQNNGV. This CDR3 is built from 14 residues. V was cut by 3 bases and J by 2 bases, with 10 bases left in between. The CDR3 region has the DNA TGTGCCAGCAGCTTTGGGCGAGTGCAAGAGACCCAGTACTTC. Its translation: CASSFGRVQETQYF.

This clone came up a few times. The chain links TRBV6-5 to TRBJ2-6; perhaps TRBD2 as D (7 bases). The CDR3 runs 15 residues. Germline CDR1 reads MNHEY; CDR2 reads SVGAGI. V was pared by 4 bases and J by 4 bases, with 11 bases between. The CDR3 here is CASSWGGSGANVLTF. CDR3 nucleotide sequence: TGTGCCAGCAGTTGGGGGGGCTCCGGGGCCAACGTCCTGACTTTC.

The V and J genes are TRBV5-1 and TRBJ2-1, with 9 nucleotides matching TRBD1. The V gene end was trimmed by 4 bases and the J gene end by 5 bases; junction bases not matched to a gene: 10. This CDR3 is built from 16 residues. The germline V gene has CDR1 SGHRS and CDR2 YFSETQ. CDR3 bases: TGCGCCAGCAGCCTACCCGGGACAGGGACCAACAATGAGCAGTTCTTC. Protein: CASSLPGTGTNNEQFF. The variable domain in full, with the rest retrieved from reference TRBV5-1 and TRBJ2-1, is KAGVTQTPRYLIKTRGQQVTLSCSPISGHRSVSWYQQTPGQGLQFLFEYFSETQRNKGNFPGRFSGRQFSNSRSEMNVSTLELGDSALYLCASSLPGTGTNNEQFFGPGTRLTVL.

Here the CDR3 DNA reads TGTGCCAGCAGCAATATTAGCGGGAGTCGCAATGAGCAGTTCTTC. Amino acid sequence: CASSNISGSRNEQFF. This chain joins TRBV21-1 and TRBJ2-1; TRBD2, as called in the table, went unchecked against the DNA. TRBV21-1 is annotated as a pseudogene. The CDR3 covers 15 residues.

This clone came up a few times. This chain connects TRBV6-1 to TRBJ2-7; maybe TRBD1 (6 bases). Trimming pared 0 bases from V and 7 bases from J, leaving 13 bases between. Germline V lookup: CDR1 MNHNS, CDR2 SASEGT. This CDR3 is 14 amino acids long. The CDR3: CASSEAGRGGEQYF. CDR3 coding DNA: TGTGCCAGCAGTGAAGCGGGGAGAGGGGGTGAGCAGTACTTC.

The V and J genes are TRBV5-1 and TRBJ2-7; maybe TRBD2 (5 bases). Trimming took off 1 base at V and 5 bases at J, with 10 bases between the two ends. Germline V gives CDR1 SGHRS, CDR2 YFSETQ. This CDR3 is 13 amino acids long. The CDR3: CASSLLRVHEQYF. In nucleotides, the CDR3 is TGCGCCAGCAGCTTGCTGAGGGTCCACGAGCAGTACTTC.

The rearrangement links TRBV9 to TRBJ1-4, with 8 positions matching TRBD1. Germline loops: CDR1 SGDLS, CDR2 YYNGEE. The CDR3 sequence is 15 residues long. V was pared by 4 bases and J by 8 bases, with 10 bases of the junction left unmatched. The CDR3 here is CASSPVQGAREKLFF. Here the CDR3 DNA reads TGTGCCAGCAGCCCCGTCCAGGGGGCGCGAGAAAAACTGTTTTTT.

The rearrangement joins TRBV2 to TRBJ2-1; D remains ambiguous. The CDR3 length is 12 residues. The V gene's germline CDR1 is SNHLY and CDR2 FYNNEI. Trimming took 6 bases from V and 12 from J, leaving 15 bases between them. CDR3 amino acids: CASRSQAIRQFF. The CDR3 DNA sequence: TGTGCCAGCAGATCTCAAGCGATCCGGCAGTTCTTC. Full variable domain (remainder filled in from reference TRBV2 and TRBJ2-1): EPEVTQTPSHQVTQMGQEVILRCVPISNHLYFYWYRQILGQKVEFLVSFYNNEISEKSEIFDDQFSVERPDGSNFTLKIRSTKLEDSAMYFCASRSQAIRQFFGPGTRLTVL.

This chain links TRBV2 with TRBJ2-7; no clear D gene. The germline V gene has CDR1 SNHLY and CDR2 FYNNEI. V lost 5 bases and J 3 bases, leaving 8 bases between the germline ends. This CDR3 comprises 12 residues. CDR3 bases: TGTGCCAGCAGTCGTCAGGTCTACGAGCAGTACTTC. Its translation: CASSRQVYEQYF.